The T cell receptor (beta chain) under discussion was sequenced for a study of blood T cell repertoires in COVID-19. Study background: Donors in the United States, Italy and Spain gave samples during acute or convalescent COVID-19. PBMCs, B-cell-depleted T cells, or T cells were the source of the cDNA or gDNA that made up the material.

Authors' methods: How many nucleated cells were present was estimated from reference gene primer amplification. The assay was immunoSEQ multiplex PCR, and TCRdb's table has in-frame clones only and misses some. That table supplies the V and J calls and clone size; D and trimming were determined from the DNA. The repertoire holds tens of thousands of clones, with 75% to 90% as singletons. This CDR3 is built from 17 residues. The ends were cut back, 1 base at V and 3 bases at J, with 18 bases in the middle. CDR1 is MGHRA and CDR2 is YSYEKL in the germline V gene. The rearrangement joins TRBV4-1 to TRBJ1-1; D remains ambiguous. The sequence was collected from a human donor in a cohort sampled during active COVID-19. Sample: peripheral blood. The CDR3 spells CASSQVLSRSWDTEAFF. The CDR3 bases are TGCGCCAGCAGCCAAGTCTTGAGTAGGAGTTGGGACACTGAAGCTTTCTTT.